Listed here are 4 T cell receptor beta chains from one sample, sequenced in a study of early T cells in non-severe SARS-CoV-2 infection. TCRdb re-called the 5' RACE reads with MiXCR, one entry per CDR3 protein. The sample shows about 54,000 distinct CDR3 sequences, about 8% of them seen only once. The source was whole blood, collected at baseline. The receptors derive from an adult who was a healthcare worker with PCR-confirmed SARS-CoV-2 infection or an uninfected control (not recorded which).

This clonotype showed up just a few times. V usage is TRBV12-3 or TRBV12-4 and J usage is TRBJ2-7; D call uncertain. Between the trimmed V and J ends, which lost 3 bases and 2 bases, there was a span of 5 bases. The CDR3 extends over 12 amino acids. DNA for the CDR3: TGTGCCAGCAGTTTCCAGACCTACGAGCAGTACTTC. Protein: CASSFQTYEQYF.

This clonotype was seen more than once but under ten times. The chain has TRBV7-4 and TRBJ2-7, with TRBD1 as a possible D gene (6 bases). V lost 7 bases and J 2 bases, leaving 24 bases between the germline ends. The CDR3 is 17 residues long. Germline V CDR1 and CDR2: SGHVT, SQSDAQ. The CDR3 loop reads CASNFSEAGTRTYEQYF. In nucleotides, the CDR3 is TGTGCCAGCAACTTCAGCGAGGCCGGGACACGGACCTACGAGCAGTACTTC.

The table lists this clonotype with many counts. The chain links TRBV7-2 to TRBJ2-2; 9 bases are a match to TRBD2. The CDR3 is 17 amino acids. Looked up from germline, CDR1 is SGHTA and CDR2 is FQGNSA. The V segment lost 3 bases and the J segment 0 bases; nucleotides outside the gene matches: 5. The CDR3 DNA follows: TGTGCCAGCAGCTTTAGATCTAGCGGGGCGAACACCGGGGAGCTGTTTTTT. It codes for CASSFRSSGANTGELFF.

This sequence joins TRBV5-4 and TRBJ2-2, with no clear D. The CDR3 is made up of 16 amino acids. From germline, CDR1 is SGHNT and CDR2 YYREEE (reference sequence). V lost 4 bases and J lost 2, with 15 bases in between. The DNA of the CDR3 is TGTGCCAGCAGCCATGACCGTGGGATAAACACCGGGGAGCTGTTTTTT. Its translation: CASSHDRGINTGELFF.